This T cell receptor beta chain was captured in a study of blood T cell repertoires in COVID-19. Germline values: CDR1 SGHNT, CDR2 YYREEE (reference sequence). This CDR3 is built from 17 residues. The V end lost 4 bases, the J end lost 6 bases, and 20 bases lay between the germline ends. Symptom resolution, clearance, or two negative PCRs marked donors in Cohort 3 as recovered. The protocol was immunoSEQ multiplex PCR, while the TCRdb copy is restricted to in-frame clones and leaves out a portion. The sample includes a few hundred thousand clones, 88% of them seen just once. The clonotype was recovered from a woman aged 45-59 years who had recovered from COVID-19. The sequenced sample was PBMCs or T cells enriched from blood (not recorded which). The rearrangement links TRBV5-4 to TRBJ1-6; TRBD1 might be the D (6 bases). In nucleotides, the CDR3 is TGTGCCAGCAGCAACGGACAGCAGCGGAACTCTAATTCACCCCTCCACTTT. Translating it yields CASSNGQQRNSNSPLHF. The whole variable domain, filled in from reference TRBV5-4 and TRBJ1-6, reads ETGVTQSPTHLIKTRGQQVTLRCSSQSGHNTVSWYQQALGQGPQFIFQYYREEENGRGNFPPRFSGLQFPNYSSELNVNALELDDSALYLCASSNGQQRNSNSPLHFGNGTRLTVT.